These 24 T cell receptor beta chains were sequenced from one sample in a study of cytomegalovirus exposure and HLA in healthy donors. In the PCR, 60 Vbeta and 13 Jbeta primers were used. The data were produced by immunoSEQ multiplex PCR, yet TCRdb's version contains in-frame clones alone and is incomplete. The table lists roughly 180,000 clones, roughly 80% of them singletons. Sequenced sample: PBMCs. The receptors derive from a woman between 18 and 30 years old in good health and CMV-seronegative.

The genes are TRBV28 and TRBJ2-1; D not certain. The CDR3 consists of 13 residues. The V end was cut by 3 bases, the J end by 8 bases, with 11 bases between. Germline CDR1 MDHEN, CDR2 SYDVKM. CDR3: CASSFTYEDEQFF. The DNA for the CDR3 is TGTGCCAGCAGTTTTACGTATGAGGATGAGCAGTTCTTC. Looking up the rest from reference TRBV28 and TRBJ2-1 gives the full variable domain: DVKVTQSSRYLVKRTGEKVFLECVQDMDHENMFWYRQDPGLGLRLIYFSYDVKMKEKGDIPEGYSVSREKKERFSLILESASTNQTSMYLCASSFTYEDEQFFGPGTRLTVL.

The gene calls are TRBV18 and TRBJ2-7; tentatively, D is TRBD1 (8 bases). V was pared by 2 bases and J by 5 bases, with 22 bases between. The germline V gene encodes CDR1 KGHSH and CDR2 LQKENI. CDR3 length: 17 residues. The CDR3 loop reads CASSPWRGITGGDEQYF. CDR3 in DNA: TGTGCCAGCTCACCATGGAGGGGGATCACAGGGGGGGACGAGCAGTACTTC. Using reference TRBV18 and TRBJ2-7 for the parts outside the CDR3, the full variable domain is NAGVMQNPRHLVRRRGQEARLRCSPMKGHSHVYWYRQLPEEGLKFMVYLQKENIIDESGMPKERFSAEFPKEGPSILRIQQVVRGDSAAYFCASSPWRGITGGDEQYFGPGTRLTVT.

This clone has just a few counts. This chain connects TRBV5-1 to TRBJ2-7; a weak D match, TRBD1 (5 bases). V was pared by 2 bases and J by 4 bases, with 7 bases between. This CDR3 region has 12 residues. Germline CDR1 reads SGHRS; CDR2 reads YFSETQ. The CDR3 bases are TGCGCCAGCAGCTTCGACAGTTACGAGCAGTACTTC. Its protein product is CASSFDSYEQYF.

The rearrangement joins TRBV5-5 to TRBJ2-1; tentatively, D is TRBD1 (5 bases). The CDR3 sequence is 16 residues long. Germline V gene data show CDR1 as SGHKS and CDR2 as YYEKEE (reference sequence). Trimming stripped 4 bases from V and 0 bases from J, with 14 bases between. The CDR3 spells CASSPNQGSSYNEQFF. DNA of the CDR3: TGTGCCAGCAGCCCTAATCAGGGAAGCTCCTACAATGAGCAGTTCTTC.

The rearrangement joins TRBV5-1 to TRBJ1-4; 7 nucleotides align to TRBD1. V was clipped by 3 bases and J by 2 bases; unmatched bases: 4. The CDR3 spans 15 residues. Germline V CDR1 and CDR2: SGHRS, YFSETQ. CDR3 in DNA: TGCGCCAGCAGCTACGAGGGGGCGACTAATGAAAAACTGTTTTTT. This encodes CASSYEGATNEKLFF. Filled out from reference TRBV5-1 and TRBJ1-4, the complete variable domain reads KAGVTQTPRYLIKTRGQQVTLSCSPISGHRSVSWYQQTPGQGLQFLFEYFSETQRNKGNFPGRFSGRQFSNSRSEMNVSTLELGDSALYLCASSYEGATNEKLFFGSGTQLSVL.

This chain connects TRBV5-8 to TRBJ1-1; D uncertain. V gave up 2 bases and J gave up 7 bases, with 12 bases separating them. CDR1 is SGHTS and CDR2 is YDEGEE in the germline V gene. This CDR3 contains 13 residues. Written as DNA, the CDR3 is TGTGCCAGCAGCTTAACGCCCCGGGTTGAAGCTTTCTTT. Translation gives CASSLTPRVEAFF.

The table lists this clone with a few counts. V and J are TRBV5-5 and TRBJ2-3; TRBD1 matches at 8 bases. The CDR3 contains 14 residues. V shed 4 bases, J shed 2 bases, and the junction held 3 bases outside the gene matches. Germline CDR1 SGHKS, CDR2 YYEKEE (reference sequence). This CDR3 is CASSLTGATDTQYF. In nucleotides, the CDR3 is TGTGCCAGCAGCCTGACAGGGGCCACAGATACGCAGTATTTT.

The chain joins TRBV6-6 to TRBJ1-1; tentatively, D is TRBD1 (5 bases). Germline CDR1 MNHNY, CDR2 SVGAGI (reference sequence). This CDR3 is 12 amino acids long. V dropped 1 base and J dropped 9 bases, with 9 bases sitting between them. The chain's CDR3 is CASSYWGRQAFF. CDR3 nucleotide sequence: TGTGCCAGCAGTTACTGGGGCAGACAAGCTTTCTTT.

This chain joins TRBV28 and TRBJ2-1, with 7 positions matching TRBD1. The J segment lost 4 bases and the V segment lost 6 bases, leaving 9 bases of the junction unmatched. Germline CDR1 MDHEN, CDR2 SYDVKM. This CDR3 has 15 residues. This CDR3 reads CASSPDRAFYNEQFF. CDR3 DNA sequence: TGTGCCAGCAGCCCTGACAGGGCGTTTTACAATGAGCAGTTCTTC.

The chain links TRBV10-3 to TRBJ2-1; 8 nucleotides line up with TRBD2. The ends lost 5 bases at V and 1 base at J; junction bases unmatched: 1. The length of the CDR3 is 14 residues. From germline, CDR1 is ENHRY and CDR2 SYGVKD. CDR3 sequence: CAISSGSSYNEQFF. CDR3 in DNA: TGTGCCATCAGTAGCGGGAGTTCCTACAATGAGCAGTTCTTC.

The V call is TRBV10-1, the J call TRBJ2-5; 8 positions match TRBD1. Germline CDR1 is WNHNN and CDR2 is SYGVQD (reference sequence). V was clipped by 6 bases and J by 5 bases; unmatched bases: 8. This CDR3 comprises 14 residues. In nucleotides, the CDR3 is TGCGCCAGCAGACATTCCCGGGACAGGGAGACCCAGTACTTC. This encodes CASRHSRDRETQYF.

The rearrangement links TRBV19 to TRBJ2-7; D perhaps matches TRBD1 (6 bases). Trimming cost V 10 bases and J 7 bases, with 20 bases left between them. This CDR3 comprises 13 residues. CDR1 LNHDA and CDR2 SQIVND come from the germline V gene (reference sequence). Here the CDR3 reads CATSRATRGEQYF. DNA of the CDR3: TGTGCCACCTCACGGGCCACGAGGGGGGAGCAGTACTTC.

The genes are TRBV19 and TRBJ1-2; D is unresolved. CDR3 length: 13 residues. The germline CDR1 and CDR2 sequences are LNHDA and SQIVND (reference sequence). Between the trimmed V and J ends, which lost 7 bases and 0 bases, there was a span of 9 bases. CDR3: CASTRRANYGYTF. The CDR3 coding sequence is TGTGCCAGTACCCGTCGAGCTAACTATGGCTACACCTTC.

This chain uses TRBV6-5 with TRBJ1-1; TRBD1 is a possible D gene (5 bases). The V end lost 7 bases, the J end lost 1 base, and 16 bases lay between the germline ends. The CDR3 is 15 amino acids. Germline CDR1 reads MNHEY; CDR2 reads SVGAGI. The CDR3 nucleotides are TGTGCCAGCACCTTGCTGACGGGGGAGAACACTGAAGCTTTCTTT. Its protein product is CASTLLTGENTEAFF.

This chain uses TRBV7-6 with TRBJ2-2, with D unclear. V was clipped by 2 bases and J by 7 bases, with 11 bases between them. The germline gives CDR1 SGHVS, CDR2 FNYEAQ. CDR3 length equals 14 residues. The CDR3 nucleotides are TGTGCCAGCAGCTTAACTCGTTCTGACGGGGAGCTGTTTTTT. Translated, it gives CASSLTRSDGELFF.

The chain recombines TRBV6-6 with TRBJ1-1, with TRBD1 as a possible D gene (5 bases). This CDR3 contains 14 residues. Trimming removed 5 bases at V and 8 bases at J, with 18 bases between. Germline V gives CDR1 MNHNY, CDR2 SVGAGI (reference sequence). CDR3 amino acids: CASSEDYRWTEAFF. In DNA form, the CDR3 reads TGTGCCAGCAGTGAGGACTACAGGTGGACCGAAGCTTTCTTT.

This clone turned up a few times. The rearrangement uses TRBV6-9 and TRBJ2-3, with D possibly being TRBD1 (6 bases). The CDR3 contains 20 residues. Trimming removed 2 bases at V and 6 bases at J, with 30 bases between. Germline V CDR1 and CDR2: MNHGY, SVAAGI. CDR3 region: CASSYTSPPLRGSLTDTQYF. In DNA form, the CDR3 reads TGTGCCAGCAGTTATACATCCCCCCCCCTGAGGGGGAGCCTAACCGATACGCAGTATTTT.

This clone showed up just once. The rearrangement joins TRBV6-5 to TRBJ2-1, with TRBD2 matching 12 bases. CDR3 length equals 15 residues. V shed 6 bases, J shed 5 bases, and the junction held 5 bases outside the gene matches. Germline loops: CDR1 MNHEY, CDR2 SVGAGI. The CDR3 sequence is CASRGTSGLNNEQFF. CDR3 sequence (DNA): TGTGCCAGCAGGGGGACTAGCGGGCTGAACAATGAGCAGTTCTTC.

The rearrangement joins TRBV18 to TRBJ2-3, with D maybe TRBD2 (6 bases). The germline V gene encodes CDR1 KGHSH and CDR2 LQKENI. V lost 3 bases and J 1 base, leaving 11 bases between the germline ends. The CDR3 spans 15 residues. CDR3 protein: CASSPGGRGTDTQYF. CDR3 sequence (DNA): TGTGCCAGCTCACCTGGGGGGAGAGGCACAGATACGCAGTATTTT.

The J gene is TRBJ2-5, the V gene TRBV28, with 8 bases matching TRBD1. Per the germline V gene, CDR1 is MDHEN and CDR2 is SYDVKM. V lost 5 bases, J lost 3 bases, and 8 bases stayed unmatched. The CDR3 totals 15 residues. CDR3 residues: CASSRKQGVKETQYF. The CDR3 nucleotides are TGTGCCAGCAGTAGAAAACAGGGGGTTAAAGAGACCCAGTACTTC.

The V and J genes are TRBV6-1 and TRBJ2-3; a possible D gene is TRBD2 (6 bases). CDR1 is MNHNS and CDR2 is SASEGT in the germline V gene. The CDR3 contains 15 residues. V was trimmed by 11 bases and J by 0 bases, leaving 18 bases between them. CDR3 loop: CAGRRGAGSTDTQYF. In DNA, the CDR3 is TGTGCCGGCCGGAGAGGAGCGGGTAGCACAGATACGCAGTATTTT.

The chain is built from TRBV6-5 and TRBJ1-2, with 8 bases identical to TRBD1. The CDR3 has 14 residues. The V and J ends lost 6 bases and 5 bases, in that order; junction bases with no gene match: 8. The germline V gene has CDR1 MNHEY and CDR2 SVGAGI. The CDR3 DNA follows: TGTGCCAGCAGGATTAGACAGGGGTCGTATGGCTACACCTTC. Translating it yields CASRIRQGSYGYTF.

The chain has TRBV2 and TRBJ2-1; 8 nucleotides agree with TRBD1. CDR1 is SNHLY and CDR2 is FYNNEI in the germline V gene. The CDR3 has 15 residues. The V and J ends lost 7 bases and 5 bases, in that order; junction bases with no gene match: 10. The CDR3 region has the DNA TGTGCCAGCAATAAGGACAGGGCGAACGACAATGAGCAGTTCTTC. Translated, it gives CASNKDRANDNEQFF.

CDR3 DNA: TGTGCCAGCAAGGACAGGGTTTATGGCTACACCTTC. This gives the protein CASKDRVYGYTF. The chain links TRBV2 to TRBJ1-2; the match to TRBD1 covers 8 bases. The CDR3 covers 12 residues. Germline CDR1 is SNHLY and CDR2 is FYNNEI. The V and J ends lost 7 bases and 5 bases, in that order; junction bases with no gene match: 3.